The 6 T cell receptor beta chains below come from one sample, sequenced in a study of blood T cell repertoires in COVID-19. TCRdb keeps only in-frame clones here, not all; method: immunoSEQ multiplex PCR. Of 86,000 or so clones listed, around 80% are singletons. Sequenced sample: peripheral blood. Every receptor here comes from a woman aged 80 or over with acute or convalescent COVID-19.

This rearrangement joins TRBV9 to TRBJ1-2; D may be TRBD1 (5 bases). This CDR3 region has 13 residues. The germline V gene has CDR1 SGDLS and CDR2 YYNGEE. Trimming removed 4 bases at V and 5 bases at J, with 12 bases between. The DNA of the CDR3 is TGTGCCAGCAGCACCCCGGAGGGGTATGGCTACACCTTC. Protein product: CASSTPEGYGYTF. Full variable domain (rest looked up from reference TRBV9 and TRBJ1-2): DSGVTQTPKHLITATGQRVTLRCSPRSGDLSVYWYQQSLDQGLQFLIQYYNGEERAKGNILERFSAQQFPDLHSELNLSSLELGDSALYFCASSTPEGYGYTFGSGTRLTVV.

The chain carries TRBV15 and TRBJ1-2; no clear D gene. The germline gives CDR1 LNHNV, CDR2 YYDKDF (reference sequence). The CDR3 extends over 13 amino acids. With 3 bases removed from V and 4 bases from J, the gap between germline ends came to 9 bases. In nucleotides, the CDR3 is TGTGCCACCAGCAGTGACTTCTTCTATGGCTACACCTTC. This translates into CATSSDFFYGYTF.

In this sample, this clone turned up once. DNA of the CDR3: TGCGCCAGCAGCTTGGACAGCTTAATCTACGAGCAGTACTTC. Translated: CASSLDSLIYEQYF. The chain uses TRBV5-1 and TRBJ2-7; D unresolved. Germline V gives CDR1 SGHRS, CDR2 YFSETQ. V was cut by 0 bases and J by 3 bases, with 10 bases left in between. The CDR3 contains 14 residues. The full variable domain, in which reference TRBV5-1 and TRBJ2-7 provide the parts outside the CDR3, is KAGVTQTPRYLIKTRGQQVTLSCSPISGHRSVSWYQQTPGQGLQFLFEYFSETQRNKGNFPGRFSGRQFSNSRSEMNVSTLELGDSALYLCASSLDSLIYEQYFGPGTRLTVT.

The V gene is TRBV12-3 or TRBV12-4, the J gene TRBJ1-6; D perhaps matches TRBD1 (6 bases). The CDR3 is 13 amino acids. Trimming took off 5 bases at V and 9 bases at J, with 11 bases between the two ends. CDR3 coding DNA: TGTGCCAGCAGTAGGGGACAACCTTCACCCCTCCACTTT. As protein: CASSRGQPSPLHF.

The chain combines TRBV19 with TRBJ2-3, with 9 bases that match TRBD2. The V gene's germline CDR1 is LNHDA and CDR2 SQIVND (reference sequence). Losses at the gene ends were 6 bases for V and 5 bases for J; bases not matched to a gene: 9. This CDR3 has 15 amino acids. The CDR3 coding sequence is TGTGCCAGTAGAACAGCGGGAGGAAGGAGAGATACGCAGTATTTT. Its translation is CASRTAGGRRDTQYF.

The chain carries TRBV6-5 and TRBJ2-7; 8 bases line up with TRBD1. The CDR3 has 15 residues. Per germline, CDR1 MNHEY and CDR2 SVGAGI. J gave up 5 bases and V 5 bases, and 11 bases lay outside the gene matches. CDR3 sequence reads: CASSHPRTGFHEQYF. The CDR3 DNA follows: TGTGCCAGCAGTCACCCTCGGACAGGGTTCCACGAGCAGTACTTC.